Listed below are T cell receptor beta chains from one sample, sequenced in a study of T cell responses to AZD1222 COVID-19 vaccine. Here immunoSEQ multiplex PCR was the method, and the copy in TCRdb shows in-frame clones only, minus some. Of roughly 150,000 clones in the sample, around 90% are singletons; the top ten hold roughly 0.98%. The specimen comprised peripheral blood, sampled 28 days after the second AZD1222 dose. All receptors come from an adult who received the AZD1222 COVID-19 vaccine. Both conserved end residues are part of each CDR3. The order of the fields is D gene, V gene, clone size, J gene, CDR3 protein, CDR3 DNA. D genes are given only for firm matches. Only part of the rows carry a size: once, few, many, or a class if the clone is expanded.

d_call: .; v_call: TRBV14; clone_size: once; j_call: TRBJ1-2; cdr3_aa: CASSQVSLWGYTF; cdr3_nt: TGTGCCAGCAGCCAAGTATCTCTGTGGGGCTACACCTTC
d_call: .; v_call: TRBV21-1; clone_size: .; j_call: TRBJ1-3; cdr3_aa: CASSQRYF; cdr3_nt: TGTGCCAGCAGCCAGAGATATTTT
d_call: .; v_call: TRBV18; clone_size: .; j_call: TRBJ1-1; cdr3_aa: CASSPLPDTEAFF; cdr3_nt: TGTGCCAGCTCACCCCTCCCCGACACTGAAGCTTTCTTT
d_call: TRBD2; v_call: TRBV3-1/TRBV3-2; clone_size: .; j_call: TRBJ2-7; cdr3_aa: CASSHWGGGSSYEQYF; cdr3_nt: TGTGCCAGCAGCCATTGGGGCGGGGGAAGCTCCTACGAGCAGTACTTC
d_call: .; v_call: TRBV7-9; clone_size: .; j_call: TRBJ2-7; cdr3_aa: CASSQLGLAGAYEQYF; cdr3_nt: TGTGCCAGCAGCCAGCTCGGGCTAGCAGGAGCCTACGAGCAGTACTTC
d_call: .; v_call: TRBV30; clone_size: .; j_call: TRBJ1-5; cdr3_aa: CAWRPGANQPQHF; cdr3_nt: TGTGCCTGGCGACCAGGGGCGAATCAGCCCCAGCATTTT
d_call: .; v_call: TRBV27; clone_size: .; j_call: TRBJ1-2; cdr3_aa: CASSFAGAHYGYTF; cdr3_nt: TGTGCCAGCAGTTTCGCAGGGGCTCACTATGGCTACACCTTC
d_call: .; v_call: TRBV11-2; clone_size: .; j_call: TRBJ1-6; cdr3_aa: CASSLGGESSPLHF; cdr3_nt: TGTGCCAGCAGCTTAGGGGGGGAAAGTTCACCCCTCCACTTT
d_call: TRBD2; v_call: TRBV24-1; clone_size: .; j_call: TRBJ2-5; cdr3_aa: CATILTSGAEETQYF; cdr3_nt: TGTGCCACCATTTTGACTAGCGGGGCCGAAGAGACCCAGTACTTC
d_call: TRBD1; v_call: TRBV6-5; clone_size: .; j_call: TRBJ2-7; cdr3_aa: CASSLDRHEQYF; cdr3_nt: TGTGCCAGCAGTTTGGACAGGCACGAGCAGTACTTC
d_call: .; v_call: TRBV6-1; clone_size: .; j_call: TRBJ2-6; cdr3_aa: CASSEWSNSGANVLTF; cdr3_nt: TGTGCCAGCAGTGAGTGGTCCAACTCTGGGGCCAACGTCCTGACTTTC
d_call: .; v_call: TRBV7-6; clone_size: .; j_call: TRBJ2-1; cdr3_aa: CASTETQQGPPYNEQFF; cdr3_nt: TGTGCCAGCACTGAGACCCAACAGGGCCCCCCCTACAATGAGCAGTTCTTC
d_call: .; v_call: TRBV27; clone_size: .; j_call: TRBJ1-1; cdr3_aa: CASRALISSEKTEAFF; cdr3_nt: TGTGCCAGCAGGGCCCTTATCTCCTCCGAGAAGACTGAAGCTTTCTTT
d_call: .; v_call: TRBV20-1; clone_size: .; j_call: TRBJ1-2; cdr3_aa: CSAGGWGGYTF; cdr3_nt: TGCAGTGCCGGGGGTTGGGGTGGCTACACCTTC
d_call: .; v_call: TRBV4-1; clone_size: few; j_call: TRBJ1-6; cdr3_aa: CASSEITESPLHF; cdr3_nt: TGCGCCAGCAGTGAAATAACTGAATCACCCCTCCACTTT
d_call: TRBD1; v_call: TRBV5-1; clone_size: .; j_call: TRBJ1-4; cdr3_aa: CASCRGTGGEATNEKLFF; cdr3_nt: TGCGCCAGCTGCAGGGGGACAGGGGGCGAGGCAACTAATGAAAAACTGTTTTTT
d_call: .; v_call: TRBV27; clone_size: .; j_call: TRBJ1-6; cdr3_aa: CASRPDDVSYNSPLHF; cdr3_nt: TGTGCCAGCAGACCCGACGACGTCTCCTATAATTCACCCCTCCACTTT
d_call: .; v_call: TRBV6-2/TRBV6-3; clone_size: .; j_call: TRBJ2-2; cdr3_aa: CASSYAHSYTGELFF; cdr3_nt: TGTGCCAGCAGTTACGCCCACTCCTACACCGGGGAGCTGTTTTTT
d_call: .; v_call: TRBV5-1; clone_size: once; j_call: TRBJ2-2; cdr3_aa: CASSYSGYQTGELFF; cdr3_nt: TGCGCCAGCAGCTACTCAGGGTACCAAACCGGGGAGCTGTTTTTT
d_call: TRBD1; v_call: TRBV7-9; clone_size: .; j_call: TRBJ1-1; cdr3_aa: CASSSGTGGIMNTEAFF; cdr3_nt: TGTGCCAGCAGCTCCGGGACAGGGGGCATCATGAACACTGAAGCTTTCTTT
d_call: TRBD1; v_call: TRBV6-5; clone_size: once; j_call: TRBJ1-1; cdr3_aa: CASSRWTGRSTEAFF; cdr3_nt: TGTGCCAGCAGCCGATGGACAGGGCGGAGTACTGAAGCTTTCTTT
d_call: .; v_call: TRBV6-1; clone_size: .; j_call: TRBJ2-2; cdr3_aa: CASSEVQVGGELFF; cdr3_nt: TGTGCCAGCAGTGAAGTCCAGGTTGGCGGGGAGCTGTTTTTT
d_call: TRBD1; v_call: TRBV19; clone_size: .; j_call: TRBJ2-7; cdr3_aa: CASSIDGGQATYEQYF; cdr3_nt: TGTGCCAGTAGTATAGACGGGGGACAGGCAACCTACGAGCAGTACTTC
d_call: .; v_call: TRBV6-4; clone_size: .; j_call: TRBJ1-1; cdr3_aa: CASSDVEGSTEAFF; cdr3_nt: TGTGCCAGCAGTGACGTTGAGGGTAGCACTGAAGCTTTCTTT
d_call: TRBD2; v_call: TRBV4-2; clone_size: .; j_call: TRBJ2-3; cdr3_aa: CASSPRTSGGFSTDTQYF; cdr3_nt: TGTGCCAGCAGCCCGCGGACTAGCGGGGGCTTTAGCACAGATACGCAGTATTTT
d_call: .; v_call: TRBV28; clone_size: .; j_call: TRBJ1-5; cdr3_aa: CASGKGNSNQPQHF; cdr3_nt: TGTGCCAGCGGAAAGGGAAATAGCAATCAGCCCCAGCATTTT
d_call: TRBD2; v_call: TRBV7-9; clone_size: .; j_call: TRBJ2-1; cdr3_aa: CASSTRTSGGLDEQFF; cdr3_nt: TGTGCCAGCAGCACCCGGACTAGCGGGGGTCTTGATGAGCAGTTCTTC
d_call: .; v_call: TRBV6-5; clone_size: .; j_call: TRBJ2-7; cdr3_aa: CASRIVYEQYF; cdr3_nt: TGTGCCAGCAGAATTGTATACGAGCAGTACTTC
d_call: .; v_call: TRBV7-9; clone_size: .; j_call: TRBJ2-2; cdr3_aa: CASSRDVAGELFF; cdr3_nt: TGTGCCAGCAGCAGGGACGTGGCTGGGGAGCTGTTTTTT
d_call: .; v_call: TRBV10-3; clone_size: .; j_call: TRBJ1-5; cdr3_aa: CAISEAGTSNQPQHF; cdr3_nt: TGTGCCATCAGTGAAGCGGGGACTAGCAATCAGCCCCAGCATTTT
d_call: TRBD1; v_call: TRBV2; clone_size: .; j_call: TRBJ1-2; cdr3_aa: CASRGQVLLHYGYTF; cdr3_nt: TGTGCCAGCAGGGGACAGGTCCTCCTCCATTATGGCTACACCTTC
d_call: .; v_call: TRBV27; clone_size: .; j_call: TRBJ1-2; cdr3_aa: CASSPLGFWGYGYTF; cdr3_nt: TGTGCCAGCAGTCCCCTAGGATTCTGGGGCTATGGCTACACCTTC
d_call: .; v_call: TRBV4-2; clone_size: .; j_call: TRBJ2-5; cdr3_aa: CASSHLTRSVETQYF; cdr3_nt: TGTGCCAGCAGCCATTTGACTCGCTCCGTAGAGACCCAGTACTTC
d_call: TRBD1; v_call: TRBV5-5; clone_size: .; j_call: TRBJ1-1; cdr3_aa: CASSWGQGGTEAFF; cdr3_nt: TGTGCCAGCAGCTGGGGACAGGGGGGGACTGAAGCTTTCTTT
d_call: .; v_call: TRBV12-3/TRBV12-4; clone_size: .; j_call: TRBJ2-7; cdr3_aa: CASSKRFSYEQYF; cdr3_nt: TGTGCCAGCAGTAAAAGGTTCTCCTACGAGCAGTACTTC
d_call: .; v_call: TRBV21-1; clone_size: once; j_call: TRBJ2-3; cdr3_aa: CASSKRKTSTEHTDTQYF; cdr3_nt: TGTGCCAGCAGCAAACGGAAAACGTCGACAGAGCACACAGATACGCAGTATTTT
d_call: .; v_call: TRBV19; clone_size: few; j_call: TRBJ2-1; cdr3_aa: CASSRPTKTRQNFSYNEQFF; cdr3_nt: TGTGCCAGTAGTCGTCCTACAAAGACCCGACAAAACTTCTCCTACAATGAGCAGTTCTTC
d_call: .; v_call: TRBV7-8; clone_size: .; j_call: TRBJ2-2; cdr3_aa: CASSLRDRGGELFF; cdr3_nt: TGTGCCAGCAGCTTGCGGGACAGAGGCGGGGAGCTGTTTTTT
d_call: TRBD1; v_call: TRBV30; clone_size: .; j_call: TRBJ2-3; cdr3_aa: CAWSGTGAPDTQYF; cdr3_nt: TGTGCCTGGAGCGGGACAGGGGCGCCAGATACGCAGTATTTT
d_call: .; v_call: TRBV29-1; clone_size: .; j_call: TRBJ1-1; cdr3_aa: CSVRGPNTEAFF; cdr3_nt: TGCAGCGTGCGGGGACCGAACACTGAAGCTTTCTTT
d_call: .; v_call: TRBV25-1; clone_size: .; j_call: TRBJ2-3; cdr3_aa: CASSGTAREGTTDTQYF; cdr3_nt: TGTGCCAGCAGTGGGACAGCGCGAGAGGGTACCACAGATACGCAGTATTTT
d_call: TRBD1; v_call: TRBV18; clone_size: .; j_call: TRBJ1-2; cdr3_aa: CASSPGTGDDYGYTF; cdr3_nt: TGTGCCAGCTCACCGGGGACAGGGGATGACTATGGCTACACCTTC
d_call: .; v_call: TRBV6-5; clone_size: .; j_call: TRBJ1-6; cdr3_aa: CASSLQGRESPLHF; cdr3_nt: TGTGCCAGCAGCTTACAGGGTAGGGAATCACCCCTCCACTTT
d_call: .; v_call: TRBV14; clone_size: .; j_call: TRBJ1-5; cdr3_aa: CASSQTVQGGNQPQHF; cdr3_nt: TGTGCCAGCAGCCAAACCGTCCAGGGCGGCAATCAGCCCCAGCATTTT
d_call: TRBD1; v_call: TRBV11-2; clone_size: .; j_call: TRBJ2-7; cdr3_aa: CASSYYTGTASYEQYF; cdr3_nt: TGTGCCAGCAGCTATTATACCGGGACAGCCTCCTACGAGCAGTACTTC
d_call: .; v_call: TRBV15; clone_size: few; j_call: TRBJ2-2; cdr3_aa: CATSSGHDTGELFF; cdr3_nt: TGTGCCACCAGCAGCGGACACGACACCGGGGAGCTGTTTTTT
d_call: .; v_call: TRBV6-5; clone_size: .; j_call: TRBJ1-1; cdr3_aa: CASVSGTANTEAFF; cdr3_nt: TGTGCCAGCGTATCGGGGACTGCGAACACTGAAGCTTTCTTT
d_call: .; v_call: TRBV19; clone_size: .; j_call: TRBJ1-2; cdr3_aa: CASSSPVRPSYGYTF; cdr3_nt: TGTGCCAGTAGTTCTCCCGTCCGACCGTCTTATGGCTACACCTTC
d_call: TRBD2; v_call: TRBV7-9; clone_size: .; j_call: TRBJ2-3; cdr3_aa: CASSLYIVAGSTDTQYF; cdr3_nt: TGTGCCAGCAGCTTGTATATAGTAGCGGGTAGCACAGATACGCAGTATTTT
d_call: TRBD1; v_call: TRBV2; clone_size: .; j_call: TRBJ2-3; cdr3_aa: CASRAGTGGSTDTQYF; cdr3_nt: TGTGCCAGCAGAGCCGGGACAGGTGGGAGCACAGATACGCAGTATTTT
d_call: TRBD1; v_call: TRBV10-3; clone_size: .; j_call: TRBJ1-4; cdr3_aa: CAISDHTGGPNEKLFF; cdr3_nt: TGTGCCATCAGTGATCATACAGGGGGCCCCAATGAAAAACTGTTTTTT
d_call: .; v_call: TRBV6-5; clone_size: .; j_call: TRBJ1-2; cdr3_aa: CASSYGAGLVGYTF; cdr3_nt: TGTGCCAGCAGTTACGGTGCAGGGTTGGTCGGCTACACCTTC
d_call: .; v_call: TRBV6-4; clone_size: .; j_call: TRBJ1-1; cdr3_aa: CASSEVDPNTEAFF; cdr3_nt: TGTGCCAGCAGTGAGGTCGATCCTAACACTGAAGCTTTCTTT
d_call: .; v_call: TRBV3-1/TRBV3-2; clone_size: .; j_call: TRBJ1-6; cdr3_aa: CASSQEIRAPLHF; cdr3_nt: TGTGCCAGCAGCCAGGAAATCAGGGCTCCCCTCCACTTT
d_call: .; v_call: TRBV18; clone_size: .; j_call: TRBJ1-5; cdr3_aa: CASSPQGGQPQHF; cdr3_nt: TGTGCCAGCTCACCACAGGGGGGTCAGCCCCAGCATTTT